These T cell receptor beta chains were read from a single sample in a study of prognosis after radiotherapy for stage I lung cancer. TCRdb redid the calling of the multiplex PCR reads with MiXCR, one entry per CDR3 protein. Of around 56,000 distinct CDR3 sequences in the sample, 26% were seen once. The sequences come from PBMCs, collected before or after stereotactic body radiation therapy (not recorded which). The receptors were sampled from a donor aged 50 or older with non-small cell lung cancer. CDR3s include the opening cysteine and the closing phenylalanine or tryptophan. D genes are given only for firm matches. Where a row states a size, it is once, few, many or the class of an expanded clone; other rows omit it.

v_call	j_call	cdr3_length	clone_size	d_call	cdr3_nt	cdr3_aa
TRBV19	TRBJ1-5	14	many	-	TGTGCCAGTAGTTACAGGGAGAGGAATCAGCCCCAGCATTTT	CASSYRERNQPQHF
TRBV20-1	TRBJ2-4	15	-	-	TGCAGTGCTAGCCACCTCAGGGTGGGCAAAAACATTCAGTACTTC	CSASHLRVGKNIQYF
TRBV20-1	TRBJ2-2	16	many	TRBD2	TGCAGTGCTAGAGTCATGGGGGGGGGGAACACCGGGGAGCTGTTTTTT	CSARVMGGGNTGELFF
TRBV19	TRBJ2-3	13	-	-	TGTGACAGTAGTCCGAGGAAGGCAGATACGCAGTATTTT	CDSSPRKADTQYF
TRBV6-1	TRBJ1-2	13	many	-	TGTGCCAGCAGACCGGGACCCAACTATGGCTACACCTTC	CASRPGPNYGYTF
TRBV19	TRBJ1-2	16	-	TRBD1	TGTGCCAGTATTATAGCCCGGACAGGGGTCCGCCGGGGCTACACCTTC	CASIIARTGVRRGYTF
TRBV5-1	TRBJ2-5	14	many	TRBD1	TGCGCCAGCGGTAACAGGGGACCCCAAGAGACCCAGTACTTC	CASGNRGPQETQYF
TRBV27	TRBJ1-6	15	many	-	TGTGCCAGCAAGTTAGGGCAGATTTATAATTCACCCCTCCACTTT	CASKLGQIYNSPLHF
TRBV28	TRBJ1-6	14	many	-	TGTGCCAGCAGGAAAACCGGGTCCCATTCGACCCTCCACTTT	CASRKTGSHSTLHF
TRBV18	TRBJ1-2	13	few	TRBD1	TGTGCCAGCTCACCCGGACAGGTCAATGGCTACACCTTC	CASSPGQVNGYTF
TRBV28	TRBJ1-3	15	many	-	TGTGCCAGCAGGACAAGGTATACCTCTGGAAACACCATATATTTT	CASRTRYTSGNTIYF
TRBV2	TRBJ1-1	13	many	-	TGTGCCAGCAGTGATGGGGGAGGTACTGAAGCTTTCTTT	CASSDGGGTEAFF
TRBV6-9	TRBJ1-1	15	-	-	TGTGCCAGCAGTGAACAATCGGCCTCGAACACTGAAGCTTTCTTT	CASSEQSASNTEAFF
TRBV19	TRBJ2-4	13	many	-	TGTGCCAGTAAAGACCTAGCCAAAAACATTCAGTACTTC	CASKDLAKNIQYF
TRBV20-1	TRBJ2-1	16	many	-	TGCAGTGCTAGAGATTCCAGGGAGGGGGGGCCGAATGAGCAGTTCTTC	CSARDSREGGPNEQFF
TRBV3-1	TRBJ1-1	15	many	-	TGTGCCAGCAGCCATCCTCTTCAGGGATTGACTGAAGCTTTCTTT	CASSHPLQGLTEAFF
TRBV20-1	TRBJ1-5	14	many	TRBD1	TGCAGTGCTCCCCGTAGAGGGGGCGGCCAGCCCCAGCATTTT	CSAPRRGGGQPQHF
TRBV6-1	TRBJ1-1	16	many	-	TGTGCCAGCAGTGAAGTATCCGGGGGCCAGGGCACTGAAGCTTTCTTT	CASSEVSGGQGTEAFF
TRBV11-2	TRBJ2-3	15	many	TRBD2	TGTGCCAGCAGGACTACTAGCGCAGTCGCAGATACGCAGTATTTT	CASRTTSAVADTQYF
TRBV6-1	TRBJ1-1	15	many	TRBD1	TGTGCCAGCAGTAACACAGGACAGGGGGTAAAGGAAGCTTTCTTT	CASSNTGQGVKEAFF
TRBV3-1	TRBJ2-5	15	-	-	TGTGCCAGCAGCCAAGGGAATATCCTCAAGGGGACCCAGTACTTC	CASSQGNILKGTQYF
TRBV6-2/TRBV6-3	TRBJ2-3	15	-	-	TGTACCAGCAGGCCCCCTCGAACGACCCCACCTACGCAGTATTTT	CTSRPPRTTPPTQYF
TRBV19	TRBJ2-3	17	many	-	TGTGCCAGTAGTCCCAATAGTTGGCAGGGGATCACAGATACGCAGTATTTT	CASSPNSWQGITDTQYF
TRBV4-1	TRBJ2-3	12	-	-	TGCGCCAGCCAAGATGGAAGGGGTACGCAGTATTTT	CASQDGRGTQYF
TRBV20-1	TRBJ1-5	14	many	TRBD1	TGCAGTGCTGGGGGGGGGACAGGCAATCAGCCCCAGCATTTT	CSAGGGTGNQPQHF
TRBV6-1	TRBJ2-2	16	many	TRBD2	TGTGCCAGCAGTGTTTTGTGGCGGGGGGCGGACGGGGAGCTGTTTTTT	CASSVLWRGADGELFF
TRBV7-2	TRBJ2-2	16	many	TRBD2	TGTGCCAGCAGGCAAACTAGCGGGGGCAACACCGGGGAGCTGTTTTTT	CASRQTSGGNTGELFF
TRBV6-9	TRBJ2-1	14	-	-	TGTGCCAGCAGTTGTGTATTAGTGAGGAATGAGCAGTTCTTC	CASSCVLVRNEQFF
TRBV6-5	TRBJ2-5	15	-	-	TGTGCCAGCAGTTTGTGGGGGGGCTTTCAAGAGACCCGGTACTTC	CASSLWGGFQETRYF
TRBV24-1	TRBJ2-1	15	-	-	TGTGCCACCAGTGATCGGGGTGGCCGGTGTGATGAGCAGTTCTTC	CATSDRGGRCDEQFF
TRBV4-1	TRBJ1-3	15	many	-	TGCGCCAGCAGCCCCGCCGGGGGAGATGGAAACACCATATATTTT	CASSPAGGDGNTIYF
TRBV7-9	TRBJ1-2	14	many	-	TGTGCCAGCAGCTTACTCTACTCGGACTATGGCTACACCTTC	CASSLLYSDYGYTF
TRBV30	TRBJ1-6	14	many	-	TGTGCCTCAAACAGGGAGGCACCTAATTCACCCCTCCACTTT	CASNREAPNSPLHF
TRBV6-5	TRBJ2-7	13	many	-	TGTGCCAGCAGTTACTCGCGGGGATACGAGCAGTACTTC	CASSYSRGYEQYF
TRBV4-1	TRBJ1-2	16	many	-	TGCGCCAGCAGCCAAGATAGGGGTAAAGTCCTCTATGGCTACACCTTC	CASSQDRGKVLYGYTF
TRBV6-1	TRBJ1-2	17	-	TRBD1	TGTGCCAGCAGTCAAGCCCCGACAGGGCCGTCTCGCTATGGCTACACCTTC	CASSQAPTGPSRYGYTF
TRBV6-1	TRBJ1-4	14	many	-	TGTGCCAGCAGATATGGCCAGGGTGATGAAAAACTGTTTTTT	CASRYGQGDEKLFF
TRBV7-9	TRBJ2-2	14	many	TRBD2	TGTGCCAGCAGCCTCGCGGGGGGCACCGGGGAGCTGTTTTTT	CASSLAGGTGELFF
TRBV12-3/TRBV12-4	TRBJ1-3	14	many	-	TGTGCCAGCAGCCGGACAGAGTCTGGAAACACCATATATTTT	CASSRTESGNTIYF
TRBV6-1	TRBJ1-6	14	once	TRBD1	TGTGCCACTCTCTTCGACAGGGGGAATTCACACCTCCACTTT	CATLFDRGNSHLHF
TRBV6-5	TRBJ1-6	16	-	TRBD1	TGTGCAAGCAGTTACGCCAGGACAGGCCATAATCCACCCCTCCACTTT	CASSYARTGHNPPLHF
TRBV12-3/TRBV12-4	TRBJ1-2	11	medium-sized	-	TGTGCCAGCAGGATCGGCTATGGCTACACCTTC	CASRIGYGYTF
TRBV6-2/TRBV6-3	TRBJ1-1	13	many	TRBD1	TGTGCCAGCACCCGGACAGGGGAGGCTGAAGCTTTCTTT	CASTRTGEAEAFF
TRBV19	TRBJ2-1	15	many	TRBD2	TGTGCCAGTAGAAGTGGGAGCGGGGGGGCACGTGAGCAGTTCTTC	CASRSGSGGAREQFF
TRBV4-1	TRBJ1-4	16	many	TRBD1	TGCGCCAGCAGCCAACAGGGGGCGTCAACTAATGAAAAACTGTTTTTT	CASSQQGASTNEKLFF
TRBV5-1	TRBJ1-2	13	many	-	TGCGCCAGCAGCTTGGTTCCGGGAGAAGGCTACACCTTC	CASSLVPGEGYTF
TRBV6-2/TRBV6-3	TRBJ1-4	13	many	-	TGTGCCAGCAGTAAGGACAGTGACGAAAAACTGTTTTTT	CASSKDSDEKLFF
TRBV5-6	TRBJ2-3	17	many	TRBD1	TGTGCCAGCAGCCGACTGCAGGGGGCTAAAGGATCAGATACGCAGTATTTT	CASSRLQGAKGSDTQYF
TRBV28	TRBJ2-1	15	many	TRBD2	TGTGCCAGCAGCCATAGCGGGGGGGCCGGAAATGAGCAGTTCTTC	CASSHSGGAGNEQFF